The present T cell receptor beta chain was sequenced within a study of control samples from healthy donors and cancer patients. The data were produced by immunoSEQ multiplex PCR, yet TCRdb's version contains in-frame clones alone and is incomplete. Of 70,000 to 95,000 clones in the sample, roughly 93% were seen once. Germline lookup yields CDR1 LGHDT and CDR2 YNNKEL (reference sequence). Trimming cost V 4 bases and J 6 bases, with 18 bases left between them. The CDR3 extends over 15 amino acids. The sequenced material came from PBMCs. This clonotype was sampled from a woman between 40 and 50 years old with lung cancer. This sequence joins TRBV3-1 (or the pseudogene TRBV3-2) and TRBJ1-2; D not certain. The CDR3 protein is CASSPDAPQKHGYTF. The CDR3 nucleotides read TGTGCCAGCAGCCCGGACGCTCCCCAAAAGCATGGCTACACCTTC.